This TCR beta chain was retrieved from a study of OX40 agonist ivuxolimab in advanced cancers. Study context: Patients enrolled in dose escalation were diagnosed with hepatocellular carcinoma, melanoma, renal cell or head and neck cancer. Past anti-PD-1, anti-PD-L1 or anti-CTLA-4 therapy was accepted, and approximately 40% had received some. Findings of the study overall: Nonresponders, in some cases, also had low normalized T-cell clonal expansion.

Patients with a history of autoimmune disease or on systemic immunosuppression were excluded. Germline V CDR1 and CDR2: MNHEY, SVGAGI. The V segment lost 4 bases and the J segment 1 base; nucleotides outside the gene matches: 3. The CDR3 is 14 amino acids. In regard to this clone: Its antigen is currently unknown.

Generated by immunoSEQ multiplex PCR, the TCRdb table keeps only in-frame clones and is missing some. The profile shows about 48,000 clones, approximately 90% of them singletons. This specimen was CD4+ or CD8+ T cells sorted from blood, taken in a trial of the OX40 agonist ivuxolimab. The rearrangement uses TRBV6-5 and TRBJ1-1, with TRBD1 matching 7 bases. The origin of this receptor is an adult with an advanced solid tumor such as melanoma, head and neck, liver or kidney cancer. CDR3 region: CASSSGQSNTEAFF. The CDR3 DNA reads as TGTGCCAGCAGTTCGGGACAGTCGAACACTGAAGCTTTCTTT.